This T cell receptor beta chain was captured by sequencing in a study of long-term antiretroviral therapy in people with HIV. Per individual, the PBMC samples numbered at least one pre-ART and at least two post-ART. Remarks on this clone: What it binds is not known.

General study findings and limits: HIV repertoires covered narrower CDR3 length ranges than controls did. Clonotypes expanded prior to ART showed repertoire dominance at all sampled time points.

The CDR3 runs 14 residues. Germline loops: CDR1 SGHNT, CDR2 YYREEE (reference sequence). The V end was cut by 4 bases, the J end by 4 bases, with 14 bases between. The authors ran the immunoSEQ assay, v3.0, at survey level. Sequencing aimed at roughly 40,000-50,000 T-cell genomes per sample. The repertoire was sequenced with immunoSEQ multiplex PCR; TCRdb's copy has only in-frame clones and lacks some. The sample carries tens of thousands of clones, 70% to 90% recorded once. The sample consisted of unsorted PBMCs, taken around 5 years before starting antiretroviral therapy. The chain carries TRBV5-4 and TRBJ2-5, with D tentatively TRBD2 (5 bases). This clonotype originated in a man in his fifties or sixties with HIV. CDR3: CASSRDGVRETQYF. The DNA of the CDR3 is TGTGCCAGCAGCCGCGACGGGGTCAGAGAGACCCAGTACTTC.